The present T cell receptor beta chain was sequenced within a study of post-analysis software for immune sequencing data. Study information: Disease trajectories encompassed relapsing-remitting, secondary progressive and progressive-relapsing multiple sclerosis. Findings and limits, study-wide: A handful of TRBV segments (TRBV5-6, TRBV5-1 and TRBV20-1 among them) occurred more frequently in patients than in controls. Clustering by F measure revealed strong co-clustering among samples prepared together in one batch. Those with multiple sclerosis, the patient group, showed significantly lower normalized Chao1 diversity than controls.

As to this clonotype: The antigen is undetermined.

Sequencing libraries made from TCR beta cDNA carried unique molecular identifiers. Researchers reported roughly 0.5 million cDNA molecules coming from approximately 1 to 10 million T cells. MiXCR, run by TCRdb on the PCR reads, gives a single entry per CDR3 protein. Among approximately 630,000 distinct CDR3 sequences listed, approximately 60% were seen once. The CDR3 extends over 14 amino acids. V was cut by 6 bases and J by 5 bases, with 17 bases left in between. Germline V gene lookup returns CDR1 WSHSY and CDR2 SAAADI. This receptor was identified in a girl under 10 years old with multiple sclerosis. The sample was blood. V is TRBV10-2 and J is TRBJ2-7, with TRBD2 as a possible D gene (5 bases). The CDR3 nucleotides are TGCGCCAGCAGGGCGTCCCGAGGGTCGCACGAGCAGTACTTC. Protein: CASRASRGSHEQYF.